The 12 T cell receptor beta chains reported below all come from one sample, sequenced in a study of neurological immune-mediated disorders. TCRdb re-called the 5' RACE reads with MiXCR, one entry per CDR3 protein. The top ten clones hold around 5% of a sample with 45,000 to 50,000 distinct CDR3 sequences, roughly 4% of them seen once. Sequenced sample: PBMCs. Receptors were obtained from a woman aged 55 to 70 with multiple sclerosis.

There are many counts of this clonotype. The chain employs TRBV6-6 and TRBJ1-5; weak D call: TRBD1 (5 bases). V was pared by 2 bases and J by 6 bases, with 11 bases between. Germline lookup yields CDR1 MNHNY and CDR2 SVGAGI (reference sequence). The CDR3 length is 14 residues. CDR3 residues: CASSYPGEGQPQHF. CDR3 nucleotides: TGTGCCAGCAGTTACCCGGGGGAGGGTCAGCCCCAGCATTTT.

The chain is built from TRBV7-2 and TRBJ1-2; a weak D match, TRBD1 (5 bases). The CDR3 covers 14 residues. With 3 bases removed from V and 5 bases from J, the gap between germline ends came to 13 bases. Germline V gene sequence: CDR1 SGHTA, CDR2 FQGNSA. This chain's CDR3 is CASSFTRGEYGYTF. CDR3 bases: TGTGCCAGCAGCTTTACGAGGGGCGAATATGGCTACACCTTC.

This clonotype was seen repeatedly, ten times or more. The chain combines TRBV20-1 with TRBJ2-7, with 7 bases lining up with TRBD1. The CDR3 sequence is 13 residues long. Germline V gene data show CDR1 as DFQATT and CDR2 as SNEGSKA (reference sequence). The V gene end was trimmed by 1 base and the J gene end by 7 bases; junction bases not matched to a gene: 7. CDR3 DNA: TGCAGTGCTAGAGTCCCGGGACAGAGGGAGCAGTACTTC. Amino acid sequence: CSARVPGQREQYF.

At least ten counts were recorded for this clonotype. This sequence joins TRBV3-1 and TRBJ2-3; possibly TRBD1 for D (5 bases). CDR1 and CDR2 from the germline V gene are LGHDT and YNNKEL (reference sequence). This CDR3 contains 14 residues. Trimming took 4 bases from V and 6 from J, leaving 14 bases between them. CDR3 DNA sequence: TGTGCCAGCAGCCGGACCGCGCACAGGGATACGCAGTATTTT. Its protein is CASSRTAHRDTQYF.

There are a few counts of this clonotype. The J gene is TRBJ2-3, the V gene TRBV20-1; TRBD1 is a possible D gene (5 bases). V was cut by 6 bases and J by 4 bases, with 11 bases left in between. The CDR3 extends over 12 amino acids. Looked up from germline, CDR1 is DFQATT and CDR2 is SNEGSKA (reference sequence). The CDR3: CSAQGNSDTQYF. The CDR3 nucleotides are TGCAGTGCCCAGGGTAATTCAGATACGCAGTATTTT.

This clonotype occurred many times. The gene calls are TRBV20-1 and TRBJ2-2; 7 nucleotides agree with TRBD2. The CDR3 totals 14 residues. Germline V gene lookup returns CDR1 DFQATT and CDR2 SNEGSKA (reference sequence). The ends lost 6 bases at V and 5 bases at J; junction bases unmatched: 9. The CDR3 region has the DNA TGCAGTGCCGTAAGACTAGCAGTTACCGGGGAGCTGTTTTTT. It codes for CSAVRLAVTGELFF.

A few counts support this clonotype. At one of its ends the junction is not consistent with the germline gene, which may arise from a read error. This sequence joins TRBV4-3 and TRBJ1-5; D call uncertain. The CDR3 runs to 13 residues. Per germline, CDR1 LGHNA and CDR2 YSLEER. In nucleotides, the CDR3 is TGCGCCAGCAGCCTTGGAGCGGATCAGCCCCAGAATTTT. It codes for CASSLGADQPQNF.

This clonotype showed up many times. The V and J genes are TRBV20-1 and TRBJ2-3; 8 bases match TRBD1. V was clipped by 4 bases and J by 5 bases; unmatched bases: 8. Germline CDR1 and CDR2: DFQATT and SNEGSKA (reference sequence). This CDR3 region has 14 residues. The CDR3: CSAMKDRGGDTQYF. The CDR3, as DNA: TGCAGTGCTATGAAAGACAGGGGTGGAGATACGCAGTATTTT.

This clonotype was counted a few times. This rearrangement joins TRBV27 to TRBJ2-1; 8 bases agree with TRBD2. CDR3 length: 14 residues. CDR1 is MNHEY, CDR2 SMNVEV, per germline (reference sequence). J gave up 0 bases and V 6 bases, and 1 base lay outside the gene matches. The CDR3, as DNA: TGTGCCAGCAGGAGCGGGAGCTCCTACAATGAGCAGTTCTTC. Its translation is CASRSGSSYNEQFF.

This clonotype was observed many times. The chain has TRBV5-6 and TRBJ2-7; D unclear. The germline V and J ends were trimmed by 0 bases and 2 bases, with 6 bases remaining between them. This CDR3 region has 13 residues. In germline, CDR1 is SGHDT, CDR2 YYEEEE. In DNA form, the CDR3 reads TGTGCCAGCAGCTTGGCCAGCCCCTACGAGCAGTACGTC. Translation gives CASSLASPYEQYV.

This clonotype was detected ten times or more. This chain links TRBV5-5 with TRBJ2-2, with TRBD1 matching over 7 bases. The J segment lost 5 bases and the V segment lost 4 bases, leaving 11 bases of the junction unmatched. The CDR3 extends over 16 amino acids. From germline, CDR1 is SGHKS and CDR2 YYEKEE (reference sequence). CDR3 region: CASSPRPGQATGELFF. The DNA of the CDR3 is TGTGCCAGCAGCCCCCGGCCCGGACAGGCGACCGGGGAGCTGTTTTTT.

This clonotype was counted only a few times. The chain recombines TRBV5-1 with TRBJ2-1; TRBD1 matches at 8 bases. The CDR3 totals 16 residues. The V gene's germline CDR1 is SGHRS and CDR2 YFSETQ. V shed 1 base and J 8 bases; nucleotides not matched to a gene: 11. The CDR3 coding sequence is TGCGCCAGCAGCTTGATCCCGGGACAGGAGGGGGATGAGCAGTTCTTC. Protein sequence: CASSLIPGQEGDEQFF.